Sequencing of this T cell receptor beta chain was carried out in a study of cytomegalovirus exposure and HLA in healthy donors. Study outcomes and limitations: A later analysis linked about 17,000 TCR beta sequences to HLA alleles at 0.05 false discovery rate.

Worth noting for this clone: Antigen: not known.

Trimming took off 2 bases at V and 5 bases at J, with 10 bases between the two ends. This CDR3 has 13 residues. Germline V CDR1 and CDR2: SGHNT, YYREEE (reference sequence). Use of 60 Vbeta and 13 Jbeta primers characterized the PCR. Original analysis: Around 11 million shared chains were among approximately 87 million unique TCR beta chains counted in a later analysis. The protocol was immunoSEQ multiplex PCR, while the TCRdb copy is restricted to in-frame clones and leaves out a portion. The V and J calls and clone size are taken from that table; D and trimming were inferred from the DNA. Among 170,000 or so clones listed, around 81% were seen once.

Sequenced material: PBMCs. The sequence was collected from a middle-aged man in good health and CMV-seronegative. The chain recombines TRBV5-4 with TRBJ2-5; D is perhaps TRBD1 (5 bases). In DNA form, the CDR3 reads TGTGCCAGCAGCTTAAAGGGGTGGGAGACCCAGTACTTC. This translates into CASSLKGWETQYF. Full variable domain (rest looked up from reference TRBV5-4 and TRBJ2-5): ETGVTQSPTHLIKTRGQQVTLRCSSQSGHNTVSWYQQALGQGPQFIFQYYREEENGRGNFPPRFSGLQFPNYSSELNVNALELDDSALYLCASSLKGWETQYFGPGTRLLVL.